This T cell receptor beta chain stems from a study of T cells of healthy individuals. TCRdb itself ran the 5' RACE reads through MiXCR, one entry per CDR3 protein. The table shows nearly 100,000 distinct CDR3 sequences, with roughly a sixth occurring only once. The CDR3 loop spans 16 amino acids. CDR1 is KGHDR, CDR2 SFDVKD, per germline. Germline trimming cut 3 bases from V and 1 base from J; bases unmatched to any gene: 4. This clonotype was found a few times. This TCR was sampled from a human donor in good health. The chain combines TRBV24-1 with TRBJ2-3, with 9 bases that match TRBD2. The chain's CDR3 is CATSDISGGRTDTQYF. CDR3 nucleotide sequence: TGTGCCACCAGTGATATTAGCGGGGGACGCACAGATACGCAGTATTTT.